Listed here are 19 T cell receptor beta chains from one sample, sequenced in a study of identical twins. TCRdb re-derived calls from the 5' RACE reads in MiXCR, one entry per CDR3 protein. The data contain around 250,000 distinct CDR3 sequences, about 8% of them singletons. These data were likewise used in another study, on yellow fever vaccine responses in identical twins.

The sample consisted of CD8+ T cells sorted from blood. The receptor source for this set is a woman between 18 and 30 years old in good health.

The V call is TRBV12-3 or TRBV12-4, the J call TRBJ1-3; D uncertain. Between the trimmed V and J ends, which lost 8 bases and 4 bases, there was a span of 6 bases. The CDR3 is 11 residues long. The CDR3 region has the DNA TGTGCCAGCGAGGGAGGAAACACCATATATTTT. This translates into CASEGGNTIYF.

The chain is built from TRBV20-1 and TRBJ2-5; D may be TRBD2 (7 bases). V dropped 0 bases and J dropped 4 bases, with 18 bases sitting between them. The CDR3 runs to 16 residues. The germline gives CDR1 DFQATT, CDR2 SNEGSKA (reference sequence). CDR3 nucleotide sequence: TGCAGTGCTAGAGATCTCGTGGGGGGGCCGCCAGAGACCCAGTACTTC. Its translation is CSARDLVGGPPETQYF.

This chain uses TRBV5-8 with TRBJ2-7, with 10 bases identical to TRBD2. The CDR3 loop spans 12 amino acids. CDR1 is SGHTS and CDR2 is YDEGEE in the germline V gene. V lost 4 bases, J lost 6 bases, and 1 base stayed unmatched. CDR3 amino acids: CASSRTSGEQYF. CDR3 sequence (DNA): TGTGCCAGCAGCCGGACTAGCGGCGAGCAGTACTTC.

This clonotype was counted a few times. At one of its ends the junction is not consistent with the germline gene, which may arise from a read error. J is TRBJ2-1 and V is TRBV27; D gene unclear. Per germline, CDR1 MNHEY and CDR2 SMNVEV (reference sequence). CDR3 length: 12 amino acids. For the CDR3, the DNA is TGTGCCAGCAGTGTATCGAACAATGAGCAGTTCTTC. Translating it yields CASSVSNNEQFF.

The J gene is TRBJ2-3, the V gene TRBV7-9; D is perhaps TRBD2 (5 bases). The germline V gene encodes CDR1 SEHNR and CDR2 FQNEAQ (reference sequence). The V and J ends lost 3 bases and 4 bases respectively, with 5 bases between them. The CDR3 loop spans 12 amino acids. This CDR3 is CASSFGADTQYF. The CDR3 DNA reads as TGTGCCAGCAGCTTCGGGGCAGATACGCAGTATTTT.

This clonotype has more than one count but fewer than ten. The chain joins TRBV4-2 to TRBJ2-5; 11 nucleotides line up with TRBD2. V was clipped by 3 bases and J by 1 base; unmatched bases: 4. The germline gives CDR1 LGHNA, CDR2 YNFKEQ. This CDR3 region has 16 residues. The CDR3 reads CASSHPGTSGQETQYF. The CDR3 DNA sequence: TGTGCCAGCAGCCACCCCGGGACTAGCGGCCAAGAGACCCAGTACTTC.

The genes are TRBV20-1 and TRBJ2-7, with D maybe TRBD1 (5 bases). Germline values: CDR1 DFQATT, CDR2 SNEGSKA (reference sequence). Trimming left V 4 bases short and J 2 bases short, with 12 bases between. The CDR3 consists of 13 residues. CDR3 coding DNA: TGCAGTGCTAAACGGACACTCACCTACGAGCAGTACTTC. Its protein is CSAKRTLTYEQYF.

This clonotype has a handful of counts. The chain uses TRBV5-5 and TRBJ2-3; no definite D call. Per the germline V gene, CDR1 is SGHKS and CDR2 is YYEKEE (reference sequence). V was cut by 1 base and J by 6 bases, with 6 bases left in between. The CDR3 spans 12 residues. The CDR3 is CASSLLDDTQYF. The CDR3 DNA is TGTGCCAGCAGCTTGTTGGATGATACGCAGTATTTT.

This clonotype was counted once. The chain has TRBV7-9 and TRBJ2-1; TRBD2 matches 13 bases. The ends lost 4 bases at V and 0 bases at J; junction bases unmatched: 9. CDR3 length: 19 amino acids. The germline V gene has CDR1 SEHNR and CDR2 FQNEAQ (reference sequence). The CDR3 here is CASSSVPGLAGSSYNEQFF. Written as DNA, the CDR3 is TGTGCCAGCAGCTCTGTCCCGGGACTAGCGGGGAGCTCCTACAATGAGCAGTTCTTC.

This clonotype was observed a handful of times. V is TRBV3-1 and J is TRBJ2-3, with D unresolved. Germline lookup yields CDR1 LGHDT and CDR2 YNNKEL (reference sequence). The CDR3 runs to 16 residues. V was cut by 1 base and J by 6 bases, with 17 bases left in between. CDR3 DNA: TGTGCCAGCAGCCAAGCTTACTCTCCCCTTCTGGATACGCAGTATTTT. Translated, it gives CASSQAYSPLLDTQYF.

The gene calls are TRBV6-5 and TRBJ2-3; no clear D. The CDR3 has 14 residues. Germline V lookup: CDR1 MNHEY, CDR2 SVGAGI. Trimming cost V 2 bases and J 2 bases, with 8 bases left between them. The CDR3 is CASSYEDITDTQYF. Here the CDR3 DNA reads TGTGCCAGCAGTTACGAGGATATCACAGATACGCAGTATTTT.

Ten or more counts support this clonotype. The rearrangement uses TRBV7-9 and TRBJ1-1, with D possibly being TRBD1 (5 bases). CDR3 size: 14 residues. V lost 4 bases and J 2 bases, leaving 11 bases between the germline ends. CDR1 and CDR2 from the germline V gene are SEHNR and FQNEAQ (reference sequence). This CDR3 is CASSSSGTNTEAFF. As DNA, the CDR3 is TGTGCCAGCAGCTCATCCGGGACCAACACTGAAGCTTTCTTT.

On this clonotype itself: At one end, the junction sequence differs from germline, possibly due to a read error. CDR3 amino acids: CASSETTAYQETEYF. The CDR3 nucleotides read TGTGCCAGCAGCGAAACTACAGCGTACCAAGAGACCGAGTACTTC. V usage is TRBV9 and J usage is TRBJ2-5; D gene uncertain. The CDR3 length is 15 residues. From germline, CDR1 is SGDLS and CDR2 YYNGEE.

This clonotype was picked up many times. The rearrangement links TRBV11-2 to TRBJ1-2; unclear D gene. Germline V gives CDR1 SGHAT, CDR2 FQNNGV. There are 12 residues in the CDR3. Trimming shortened V by 2 bases and J by 6 bases, and 7 bases separated the two germline ends. The CDR3 DNA is TGTGCCAGCAGCTTAATCGGGGATGGCTACACCTTC. Its translation is CASSLIGDGYTF.

The chain combines TRBV30 with TRBJ1-2; tentative D call: TRBD1 (5 bases). Germline values: CDR1 GTSNPN, CDR2 SVGIG (reference sequence). The CDR3 is 10 amino acids. The V end was cut by 7 bases, the J end by 4 bases, with 7 bases between. CDR3 protein: CAFRGYGYTF. The DNA of the CDR3 is TGTGCCTTTAGGGGCTATGGCTACACCTTC.

The chain employs TRBV30 and TRBJ2-5; TRBD1 matches at 7 bases. Germline V gives CDR1 GTSNPN, CDR2 SVGIG (reference sequence). Trimming cost V 3 bases and J 1 base; bases outside gene matches: 2. This CDR3 has 13 amino acids. CDR3 nucleotides: TGTGCCTGGAGGGACAGGAGCCAAGAGACCCAGTACTTC. Translated, it gives CAWRDRSQETQYF.

There are a few counts of this clonotype. This sequence joins TRBV7-9 and TRBJ2-7, with 10 bases identical to TRBD1. V dropped 6 bases and J dropped 5; count of bases not matched to a gene: 10. CDR1 and CDR2 (germline): SEHNR, FQNEAQ (reference sequence). This CDR3 is 15 amino acids long. In nucleotides, the CDR3 is TGTGCCAGCAGAGAGAACCGGGACAGGGGCAACGAGCAGTACTTC. Amino acids: CASRENRDRGNEQYF.

This clonotype was counted ten times or more. This chain connects TRBV6-1 to TRBJ2-3; 13 positions agree with TRBD2. The CDR3 extends over 15 amino acids. Trimming took 4 bases from V and 6 from J; bases not matched to a gene: 4. Germline loops: CDR1 MNHNS, CDR2 SASEGT. CDR3 residues: CASSGTSGRSDTQYF. The CDR3 bases are TGTGCCAGCAGTGGGACTAGCGGGAGATCGGATACGCAGTATTTT.

The table lists this clonotype with many counts. V gene TRBV29-1 combines with J gene TRBJ2-7, with a possible D match to TRBD2 (6 bases). V gave up 6 bases and J gave up 2 bases, with 14 bases separating them. The CDR3 consists of 13 residues. CDR1 is SQVTM, CDR2 ANQGSEA, per germline. The CDR3 DNA follows: TGCAGCGTCCAAGGAGGGAAAGCCTACGAGCAGTACTTC. It is translated as CSVQGGKAYEQYF.